The 13 T cell receptor beta chains in this list originate from one sample, sequenced in a study of blood T cell repertoires in COVID-19. Using immunoSEQ multiplex PCR, the repertoire was profiled, and TCRdb retains in-frame clones only, with some absent. This table has approximately 88,000 clones, around 81% appearing once. The sequenced material came from peripheral blood. Source of these receptors: a man aged 50 to 59 who had recovered from COVID-19.

The chain combines TRBV5-1 with TRBJ1-1, with D possibly being TRBD1 (5 bases). This CDR3 is built from 14 residues. CDR1 and CDR2 (germline): SGHRS, YFSETQ. V was trimmed by 3 bases and J by 3 bases, leaving 12 bases between them. DNA for the CDR3: TGCGCCAGCAGCTCGGGGGGGTGGCACACTGAAGCTTTCTTT. It codes for CASSSGGWHTEAFF.

V usage is TRBV10-3 and J usage is TRBJ2-7; 10 positions agree with TRBD2. Germline trimming cut 5 bases from V and 3 bases from J; bases unmatched to any gene: 4. Germline V gene lookup returns CDR1 ENHRY and CDR2 SYGVKD. The CDR3 loop spans 14 amino acids. CDR3: CAISSSGRGYEQYF. CDR3 coding DNA: TGTGCCATCAGTTCTAGCGGGAGAGGCTACGAGCAGTACTTC.

The chain couples TRBV10-3 to TRBJ2-7; 8 bases are a match to TRBD1. V shed 6 bases and J 5 bases; nucleotides not matched to a gene: 9. CDR1 and CDR2 (germline): ENHRY, SYGVKD. This CDR3 has 14 amino acids. The CDR3 is CAIRGGQGAHEQYF. CDR3 bases: TGTGCCATCAGGGGGGGTCAGGGGGCCCACGAGCAGTACTTC.

The chain joins TRBV28 to TRBJ2-7; no definite D call. The CDR3 is 14 amino acids. Trimming stripped 7 bases from V and 1 base from J, with 14 bases between. Germline V gene lookup returns CDR1 MDHEN and CDR2 SYDVKM. CDR3 sequence (DNA): TGTGCCAGCACCAACGGCGGCAGATCCTACGAGCAGTACTTC. Protein product: CASTNGGRSYEQYF.

The chain is built from TRBV5-4 and TRBJ1-6; D unclear. The V and J ends lost 0 bases and 1 base respectively, with 8 bases between them. This CDR3 is 16 amino acids long. The germline V gene encodes CDR1 SGHNT and CDR2 YYREEE (reference sequence). For the CDR3, the DNA is TGTGCCAGCAGCTTGGCCGCGGGGTCCTATAATTCACCCCTCCACTTT. Its protein product is CASSLAAGSYNSPLHF.

This clone was seen a few times. The chain links TRBV7-3 to TRBJ2-1, with 8 positions matching TRBD1. V lost 4 bases and J lost 7; bases outside the gene matches: 3. The CDR3 is 13 amino acids. Germline values: CDR1 SGHTA, CDR2 FQGTGA. The CDR3 is CASSSYRGNEQFF. CDR3 in DNA: TGTGCCAGCAGCTCCTACAGGGGGAATGAGCAGTTCTTC.

CDR3 DNA: TGTGCCAGCAGCCCAAAGACAGGTCTCACTGAAGCTTTCTTT. Encoded protein: CASSPKTGLTEAFF. The rearrangement uses TRBV11-3 and TRBJ1-1; TRBD1 is a possible D gene (6 bases). Germline V gene data show CDR1 as SGHNT and CDR2 as YENEEA. The CDR3 totals 14 residues. V lost 5 bases and J lost 4, with 14 bases in between.

This chain joins TRBV5-6 and TRBJ2-7; maybe TRBD2 (5 bases). In germline, CDR1 is SGHDT, CDR2 YYEEEE. The CDR3 has 15 residues. Trimming left V 0 bases short and J 7 bases short, with 17 bases between. In nucleotides, the CDR3 is TGTGCCAGCAGCTTGGGGTGGACTCTAGGCGGGGAGCAGTACTTC. This translates into CASSLGWTLGGEQYF.

The J gene is TRBJ2-7, the V gene TRBV27, with TRBD2 identical over 10 bases. This CDR3 region has 16 residues. The V segment lost 4 bases and the J segment 5 bases; nucleotides outside the gene matches: 11. Germline V gene sequence: CDR1 MNHEY, CDR2 SMNVEV (reference sequence). CDR3: CASSSQGSGRANEQYF. In nucleotides, the CDR3 is TGTGCCAGCAGTTCCCAGGGGAGCGGGAGGGCAAACGAGCAGTACTTC.

The chain's CDR3 is CASSGGAQAGELFF. The CDR3 DNA sequence: TGTGCCAGCAGCGGCGGGGCCCAGGCCGGGGAGCTGTTTTTT. V and J are TRBV6-4 and TRBJ2-2; perhaps TRBD2 as D (6 bases). Trimming took 6 bases from V and 6 from J, leaving 14 bases between them. From germline, CDR1 is MRHNA and CDR2 SNTAGT. This CDR3 comprises 14 residues.

Here the CDR3 DNA reads TGTGCCAGTAGTAGACTGGCTTCGACTAATGAAAAACTGTTTTTT. Its translation: CASSRLASTNEKLFF. J is TRBJ1-4 and V is TRBV19; D unclear. The V gene's germline CDR1 is LNHDA and CDR2 SQIVND (reference sequence). The CDR3 sequence is 15 residues long. The ends were cut back, 4 bases at V and 2 bases at J, with 11 bases in the middle.

CDR3 sequence reads: CAWSGDSGNTEAFF. CDR3 DNA: TGTGCCTGGAGTGGGGACAGTGGTAACACTGAAGCTTTCTTT. The V and J genes are TRBV30 and TRBJ1-1; 7 positions match TRBD1. Germline V CDR1 and CDR2: GTSNPN, SVGIG (reference sequence). The junction had 4 bases not matched to a gene; V was cut back by 1 base and J by 2 bases. The CDR3 runs 14 residues.

This clone was counted a few times. This chain connects TRBV5-4 to TRBJ1-2; no definite D call. Between the trimmed V and J ends, which lost 0 bases and 5 bases, there was a span of 14 bases. The CDR3 is made up of 15 amino acids. Germline CDR1 SGHNT, CDR2 YYREEE (reference sequence). CDR3 DNA: TGTGCCAGCAGCTTGGCTTATCCTAAATCATATGGCTACACCTTC. Residues: CASSLAYPKSYGYTF.